These 9 T cell receptor beta chains came from one sample sequenced in a study of blood T cell repertoires in COVID-19. Profiling relied on immunoSEQ multiplex PCR, and the TCRdb table lists in-frame clones only, not all of them. Among approximately 270,000 clones listed, 80% to 90% were seen once. Sequencing input: peripheral blood. All receptors derive from a woman between 65 and 79 years old with acute or convalescent COVID-19.

The rearrangement joins TRBV7-9 to TRBJ2-7; 7 bases are shared with TRBD1. CDR3 size: 18 residues. The V and J ends lost 3 bases and 6 bases, in that order; junction bases with no gene match: 20. The germline V gene encodes CDR1 SEHNR and CDR2 FQNEAQ (reference sequence). The CDR3 sequence is CASSFPIHGRGYPGEQYF. The CDR3 DNA reads TGTGCCAGCAGCTTCCCTATTCACGGCAGGGGGTATCCGGGCGAGCAGTACTTC. Looking up the rest from reference TRBV7-9 and TRBJ2-7 gives the full variable domain: DTGVSQNPRHKITKRGQNVTFRCDPISEHNRLYWYRQTLGQGPEFLTYFQNEAQLEKSRLLSDRFSAERPKGSFSTLEIQRTEQGDSAMYLCASSFPIHGRGYPGEQYFGPGTRLTVT.

The rearrangement joins TRBV21-1 to TRBJ1-2; TRBD1, as called in the table, went unchecked against the DNA. TRBV21-1 is a pseudogene. CDR3 length: 14 amino acids. The DNA of the CDR3 is TGTGCCAGCAGCAATGGGCTCCTCAACTATGGCTACACCTTC. Amino acids: CASSNGLLNYGYTF.

The chain combines TRBV27 with TRBJ2-4; D is possibly TRBD1 (5 bases). The length of the CDR3 is 12 residues. Trimming cost V 8 bases and J 7 bases, with 12 bases left between them. Looked up from germline, CDR1 is MNHEY and CDR2 is SMNVEV (reference sequence). CDR3 region: CASWSGSNIQYF. The DNA of the CDR3 is TGTGCCAGCTGGTCAGGGTCGAACATTCAGTACTTC.

This rearrangement joins TRBV3-1 (or the pseudogene TRBV3-2) to TRBJ1-2, with D unclear. This CDR3 is built from 13 residues. Per the germline V gene, CDR1 is LGHDT and CDR2 is YNNKEL (reference sequence). Trimming removed 0 bases at V and 8 bases at J, with 10 bases between. For the CDR3, the DNA is TGTGCCAGCAGCCAAGATGAGGGCGGCGGCTACACCTTC. Translating gives CASSQDEGGGYTF.

V and J are TRBV5-4 and TRBJ2-5, with TRBD2 identical over 7 bases. The CDR3 covers 13 residues. Trimming at V came to 2 bases and at J to 7 bases, leaving 5 bases not matched to a gene. CDR1 is SGHNT, CDR2 YYREEE, per germline (reference sequence). The CDR3 protein is CASSLRGVGTQYF. In DNA form, the CDR3 reads TGTGCCAGCAGCTTACGGGGGGTGGGGACCCAGTACTTC.

The CDR3 here is CASSYPKQDTEAFF. CDR3 bases: TGTGCCAGCAGTTACCCCAAACAGGACACTGAAGCTTTCTTT. The chain carries TRBV6-6 and TRBJ1-1; the D gene is possibly TRBD1 (5 bases). The CDR3 covers 14 residues. V was cut by 2 bases and J by 3 bases, with 10 bases left in between. The V gene's germline CDR1 is MNHNY and CDR2 SVGAGI (reference sequence).

This clone was recorded once. The CDR3 DNA follows: TGTGCCAGCAGTGTCGGTGTCAGGGGGCTGGGCTACACCTTC. Encoded protein: CASSVGVRGLGYTF. The chain links TRBV27 to TRBJ1-2; the match to TRBD1 covers 8 bases. The CDR3 is 14 residues long. V was pared by 5 bases and J by 8 bases, with 10 bases of the junction left unmatched. Germline V gene lookup returns CDR1 MNHEY and CDR2 SMNVEV (reference sequence).

The rearrangement joins TRBV6-5 to TRBJ1-2; 9 bases agree with TRBD1. Per the germline V gene, CDR1 is MNHEY and CDR2 is SVGAGI. Trimming took 2 bases from V and 0 from J; bases not matched to a gene: 4. This CDR3 contains 16 residues. The CDR3 spells CASSYLRQGANYGYTF. The CDR3 DNA reads TGTGCCAGCAGTTACCTCCGACAGGGGGCTAACTATGGCTACACCTTC.

The J gene is TRBJ2-7, the V gene TRBV25-1; 7 positions match TRBD1. The germline gives CDR1 MGHDK, CDR2 SYGVNS. This CDR3 region has 13 residues. With V trimmed by 5 bases and J by 8 bases, 9 bases remained unmatched. Written as DNA, the CDR3 is TGTGCCAGCAGTTCGCGGACAGGCCGCCAGCAGTACTTC. Translated: CASSSRTGRQQYF.